A selection of T cell receptor beta chains follows, all from one sample in a study of T-cell reconstitution after alpha-beta-depleted transplantation in children. TCRdb used MiXCR to reprocess the PCR reads, holding one entry per CDR3 protein. The profile shows 350,000 to 450,000 distinct CDR3 sequences, more than 10% of them singletons. The sequences come from PBMCs, collected from the stem cell graft. These receptors all come from a human donor who donated a stem cell graft to a child with Fanconi anemia. Both conserved end residues are part of each CDR3. The D gene is left open where the match is weak. Rows may omit the clone size; those that give it use once, few, many or a size class.

size | J | V | D | CDR3 | DNA
NA | TRBJ1-5 | TRBV6-2/TRBV6-3 | NA | CASRQHDGRNQPQHF | TGTGCCAGCAGACAGCACGATGGGAGGAATCAGCCCCAGCATTTT
few | TRBJ2-3 | TRBV4-3 | NA | CASSQDLSGGPLDTQYF | TGCGCCAGCAGCCAAGATCTAAGTGGGGGGCCCTTAGATACGCAGTATTTT
few | TRBJ2-1 | TRBV29-1 | NA | CSVFVGPINEQFF | TGCAGCGTCTTTGTCGGCCCGATCAATGAGCAGTTCTTC
NA | TRBJ2-3 | TRBV7-2 | TRBD2 | CASNRASGGVDTQYF | TGTGCCAGCAATAGGGCCAGCGGGGGTGTAGATACGCAGTATTTT
few | TRBJ2-2 | TRBV6-5 | NA | CASSYDEGTGELFF | TGTGCCAGCAGTTACGACGAAGGGACCGGGGAGCTGTTTTTT
few | TRBJ1-3 | TRBV12-3/TRBV12-4 | NA | CASSWGWEASSGNTIYF | TGTGCCAGCAGTTGGGGTTGGGAGGCTAGCTCTGGAAACACCATATATTTT
many | TRBJ1-6 | TRBV20-1 | NA | CSARDTMRSPLHF | TGCAGTGCGCGGGACACTATGAGGTCACCCCTCCACTTT
NA | TRBJ1-5 | TRBV20-1 | NA | CSALGVGNQPQHF | TGCAGTGCATTGGGGGTTGGCAATCAGCCCCAGCATTTT
few | TRBJ1-1 | TRBV12-3/TRBV12-4 | NA | CASSLTAGYTEAFF | TGTGCCAGCAGTCTTACGGCAGGGTACACTGAAGCTTTCTTT
NA | TRBJ1-5 | TRBV6-2/TRBV6-3 | NA | CASSLEAVNQPQHF | TGTGCCAGCAGCTTAGAGGCAGTAAATCAGCCCCAGCATTTT
few | TRBJ1-4 | TRBV6-1 | TRBD1 | CASTLTTGVGEKLFF | TGTGCCAGCACCTTAACGACAGGGGTCGGTGAAAAACTGTTTTTT
many | TRBJ1-1 | TRBV7-9 | NA | CASSEMSTEAFF | TGTGCCAGCAGTGAAATGAGCACTGAAGCTTTCTTT
NA | TRBJ2-3 | TRBV5-8 | NA | CASSLQSSGTTDTQYF | TGTGCCAGCAGCTTGCAGTCTTCAGGTACCACAGATACGCAGTATTTT
NA | TRBJ2-5 | TRBV12-3/TRBV12-4 | TRBD2 | CASSPRGLAGVQETQYF | TGTGCCAGCAGCCCCCGGGGACTAGCGGGGGTTCAAGAGACCCAGTACTTC
NA | TRBJ2-3 | TRBV3-1 | NA | CASSQDIASDTQYF | TGTGCCAGCAGCCAAGATATAGCGTCCGATACGCAGTATTTT
few | TRBJ2-2 | TRBV10-3 | TRBD2 | CATGTTNTGELFF | TGTGCCACCGGGACTACCAACACCGGGGAGCTGTTTTTT
many | TRBJ2-3 | TRBV5-1 | TRBD1 | CASSYEQGTDTQYF | TGCGCCAGCAGCTATGAACAGGGGACAGATACGCAGTATTTT
NA | TRBJ1-3 | TRBV6-1 | NA | CASRKVAGNTIYF | TGTGCCAGCAGAAAGGTTGCTGGAAACACCATATATTTT
few | TRBJ2-7 | TRBV30 | NA | CAWKKEGQIDEQYF | TGTGCCTGGAAAAAGGAGGGGCAGATTGACGAGCAGTACTTC
NA | TRBJ1-5 | TRBV28 | NA | CASSPPRPPQHF | TGTGCCAGCAGTCCCCCTCGTCCGCCCCAGCATTTT